One TCR beta chain is described in this entry. Its specific antigen is unknown. No per-base quality is available; no much larger clone lies one base away. This sample was included in a study of CD8 T cell repertoires and HIV-1 epitope variants (dated by TCRdb to 2020 to 2021). Study-level background: T cells were stimulated in separate culture wells with each of twenty-five peptides representing autologous and known Gag and Nef epitope variants. A CMV, EBV and flu peptide pool, the Ebola AY9 epitope as negative control, and a no-peptide well were included as control conditions. Tested epitopes included three Gag epitope families and Nef HW9 and YT9. T cells were enriched using the EasySep Human T Cell Enrichment Kit and were co-cultured with equal numbers of autologous T cell-negative cells serving as antigen-presenting cells. For over nine days the cultures were kept in IMDM with gentamicin, and on days 3 and 7 half of the media was changed with IL-2, IL-7 and IL-15 added. An aliquot of 1M T cells was set aside as an uncultured baseline condition, separate from the 83 T cell cultures. Running each culture condition in triplicate, except for one peptide done in duplicate, gave a total of 70 to 85 T cell cultures. Beyond this particular receptor, the publication reports: About five clonotypes recognized the Nef KF9 family and one clonotype recognized the HW9 family, while no responses to the TAALDMSHF plasma variant were seen. Of the nine antigen-specific TCR beta clonotypes identified, five or six appeared cross-reactive for autologous or known escape epitope variants. The assay identified only TCR beta chains and indicated proliferation to antigen, not T cell function or cytokine profile.

From the cysteine through the phenylalanine, the CDR3 covers 15 amino acids. The kept DNA is CDR3 alone, 45 bases in frame from the first base. The CDR1 and CDR2 encoded by the germline V gene are SGHDT and YYEEEE. V is pruned by 4 bases and J by 4 bases, leaving 10 bases of the junction without a gene match. The EasySep Human CD8+ T Cell Enrichment Kit was used on day 10 to isolate CD8+ T cells from every culture. Sequencing of TCR beta CDR3 regions was performed at survey depth on the immunoSEQ platform. The QIAamp DNA micro kit was used to extract genomic DNA from every cultured and uncultured CD8+ T cell population. The original pipeline was this. Samples with fewer than 5,000 productive reads were excluded, which removed about 6% of the 75 HIV peptide-stimulated cultures. A MANAFEST web app trimmed sequences to CDR3 and removed nonproductive sequences, CDR3s under 5 amino acids, and those not starting C or ending F/W. For a clonotype to count as antigen-specific, the clonotype had to expand relative to the no-peptide control in at least 2 of 3 replicates at FDR 0.01, and only within one epitope family. In addition, a specific clonotype needed a frequency at least fivefold higher than in wells stimulated with peptides from other epitope families. Sourced from immuneACCESS, this table was stored by TCRdb with only in-frame sequences that have V and J called. A share of the clones is absent; for the studies checked, an unresolved V gene accounts for under half, and the remainder has no known explanation. V and J calls plus clone size are reproduced from that table; the DNA served to infer D and trimming. The sample table holds thousands of clones, of which roughly two thirds were seen once. 43% of the sample rests with the top ten.

Sequenced sample: cultured CD8+ T cells derived from PBMCs. The clonotype was recovered from a male donor with HIV. This chain is built from TRBV5-6 and TRBJ2-5; TRBD1 agrees with 7 junctional bases. The nucleotide sequence is given as TGTGCCAGCAGCGAACTTACAGGGGCCCGAGAGACCCAGTACTTC. This gives the protein CASSELTGARETQYF.